This T cell receptor (beta chain) was captured by sequencing in a study of human T cells and chemical hapten exposure. TCRdb reanalysed the RACE reads using MiXCR and keeps one entry per CDR3 protein. The profile shows under 200,000 distinct CDR3 sequences, almost 30% of them singletons. Time point indicated: pre-sensitization, week 0. This sample's treatment: therapeutic diphenylcyclopropenone sensitization with weekly scalp DPC. Participating donors were patients with alopecia, aged 18 to 70 years, considered appropriate candidates for DPC. The template was total RNA from unfractionated whole blood. The V end was cut by 6 bases, the J end by 1 base, with 12 bases between. From germline, CDR1 is MDHEN and CDR2 SYDVKM. This CDR3 spans 14 amino acids.

The clonotype comes from a woman between 25 and 40 years old with alopecia areata. Some clones in this sample may be carry-over from other donors' samples. The genes are TRBV28 and TRBJ2-5, with D perhaps TRBD1 or TRBD2 (6 bases each). The starting material was whole blood, obtained in connection with sensitization to the hapten diphenylcyclopropenone (DPC). CDR3 nucleotide sequence: TGTGCCAGCAGCCTCGGGGGCCCCCAAGAGACCCAGTACTTC. Residues: CASSLGGPQETQYF.